These T cell receptor beta chains were read from a single sample in a study of regulatory T cells in long-lasting Graves disease. MiXCR, run by TCRdb on the multiplex PCR reads, gives a single entry per CDR3 protein. The sample carries over 650,000 distinct CDR3 sequences, approximately 29% recorded once. This sample comprised peripheral blood mononuclear cells (PBMCs), obtained when the disease was refractory, from a patient treated with antithyroid drugs. The receptors come from a female donor with Graves disease. CDR3s include the opening cysteine and the closing phenylalanine or tryptophan.

v_call: TRBV24-1
cdr3_length: 13
j_call: TRBJ2-7
cdr3_aa: CATSDAGTGGQYF

v_call: TRBV27
cdr3_length: 18
j_call: TRBJ1-1
cdr3_aa: CASRNNPGGVGGFTEAFF

v_call: TRBV6-1
cdr3_length: 14
j_call: TRBJ1-5
cdr3_aa: CASRETGGEQPQHF

v_call: TRBV28
cdr3_length: 15
j_call: TRBJ1-5
cdr3_aa: CASSSRPIINQPQHF

v_call: TRBV30
cdr3_length: 14
j_call: TRBJ2-6
cdr3_aa: CAWSGGVGANVLTF

v_call: TRBV4-1
cdr3_length: 15
j_call: TRBJ1-1
cdr3_aa: CASSQVGGVNTEAFF

v_call: TRBV28
cdr3_length: 12
j_call: TRBJ1-2
cdr3_aa: CANSYTGYGYTF

v_call: TRBV6-5
cdr3_length: 12
j_call: TRBJ1-1
cdr3_aa: CASSYVGAEAFF

v_call: TRBV29-1
cdr3_length: 15
j_call: TRBJ2-7
cdr3_aa: CSVSTSGVGSYEQYF

v_call: TRBV5-1
cdr3_length: 17
j_call: TRBJ2-5
cdr3_aa: CASSLGLAGGIQETQYF